This paragraph covers one T cell receptor (beta chain) sequence. Antigen: not known. Primers for the PCR totalled 60 Vbeta and 13 Jbeta. The table came from immunoSEQ multiplex PCR; TCRdb's copy has only in-frame clones and leaves some out. The sample has 95,000 to 130,000 clones; around three quarters are singletons. The data derive from a study of cytomegalovirus exposure and HLA in healthy donors. General observations from the study: The investigators catalogued 150 to 200 TCR beta chains as cytomegalovirus-associated.

V lost 4 bases to trimming and J lost 4 bases; unmatched junction nucleotides: 4. In germline, CDR1 is KGHSH, CDR2 LQKENI. The CDR3 runs 14 residues. This chain joins TRBV18 and TRBJ1-2; 9 nucleotides agree with TRBD1. The clonotype was recovered from a man younger than 45 in good health and CMV-seropositive. The sequencing input was PBMCs. CDR3 bases: TGTGCCAGCTCACAGGGACAGGGAGGCTATGGCTACACCTTC. This encodes CASSQGQGGYGYTF.